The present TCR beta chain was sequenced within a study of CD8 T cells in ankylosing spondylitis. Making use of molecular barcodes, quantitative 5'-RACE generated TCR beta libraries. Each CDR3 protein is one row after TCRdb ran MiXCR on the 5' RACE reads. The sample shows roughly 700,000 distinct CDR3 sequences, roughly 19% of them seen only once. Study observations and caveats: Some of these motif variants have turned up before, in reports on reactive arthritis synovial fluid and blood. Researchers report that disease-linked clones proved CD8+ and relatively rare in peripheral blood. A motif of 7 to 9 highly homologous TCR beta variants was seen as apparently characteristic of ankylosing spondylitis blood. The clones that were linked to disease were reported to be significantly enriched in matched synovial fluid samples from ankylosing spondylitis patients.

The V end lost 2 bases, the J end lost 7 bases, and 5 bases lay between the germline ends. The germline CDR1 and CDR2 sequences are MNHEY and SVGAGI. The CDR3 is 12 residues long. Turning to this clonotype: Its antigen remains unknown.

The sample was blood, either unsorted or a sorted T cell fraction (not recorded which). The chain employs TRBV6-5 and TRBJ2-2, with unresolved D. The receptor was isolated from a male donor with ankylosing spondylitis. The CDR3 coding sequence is TGTGCCAGCAGTTACCGCGGCGGGGAGCTGTTTTTT. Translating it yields CASSYRGGELFF.